This T cell receptor (beta chain) derives from a study of Tregs in tolerant kidney transplant recipients. The method was immunoSEQ multiplex PCR; TCRdb's version includes in-frame clones alone and lacks a portion of them. Among approximately 93,000 clones listed, 80% to 95% were seen once. CD4+CD25+CD127- Tregs, CD4+CD25- non-Tregs, CD4 and CD8 cells were sorted. V was trimmed by 9 bases and J by 7 bases, leaving 16 bases between them. The CDR3 length is 14 residues. Germline values: CDR1 MGHDK, CDR2 SYGVNS. Regarding this clone: What it binds is not known. The sample carries other DNA sequences with the same CDR3.

General study findings and limits: Tregs expanded with activated donor B cells seemed most donor-specific. Findings come from small patient numbers and require larger validation. Biological reproducibility was not directly addressed in this study.

This TCR was recovered from a human donor who received a combined kidney and bone marrow transplant. V is TRBV25-1 and J is TRBJ1-6; D is perhaps TRBD1 (5 bases). The starting material was CD4+ T cells from blood, obtained before the transplant. The CDR3 nucleotides read TGTGCCAGGACCCCGGACAACCCAAATTCACCCCTCCACTTT. It translates to CARTPDNPNSPLHF.